A selection of T cell receptor beta chains follows, all from one sample in a study of blood T cells in healthy people across ages. TCRdb analysed the 5' RACE reads with MiXCR anew, one entry per CDR3 protein. The sample lists around 1.1 million distinct CDR3 sequences; more than 30% were seen once. Material for sequencing was blood. These receptors were collected from a man in his late teens or twenties in good health. Both conserved end residues are part of each CDR3. Each record gives: J gene, V gene, D gene, CDR3 protein. A D gene is named only where the DNA matches it firmly.

TRBJ2-3,TRBV20-1,.,CSADDLWSLSDTQYF
TRBJ1-2,TRBV7-9,.,CASSSETHRPYYGYTF
TRBJ2-5,TRBV12-3/TRBV12-4,.,CATTFGGPQETQYF
TRBJ2-3,TRBV7-3,TRBD1,CASSDPGQGTDTQYF
TRBJ1-2,TRBV12-3/TRBV12-4,.,CASTLDSLYGYTF
TRBJ2-1,TRBV6-2/TRBV6-3,.,CASSQPTSWNEQFF
TRBJ2-3,TRBV7-2,.,CASSPVLGLNTQYF
TRBJ2-1,TRBV5-8,.,CASSLGQFGGNEQFF
TRBJ2-5,TRBV28,TRBD2,CASSLGLAGGPYQETQYF
TRBJ2-5,TRBV20-1,.,CSARDPGPTKETQYF
TRBJ2-1,TRBV6-2/TRBV6-3,TRBD2,CASKLAGPNEQFF
.,TRBV28,TRBD1,CASSLTGGKDEQYF
TRBJ2-3,TRBV4-2,TRBD2,CASSQDGRGGRGDTQYF
TRBJ1-2,TRBV12-3/TRBV12-4,.,CASRAGGVDGYTF
TRBJ1-1,TRBV6-5,.,CASSYSNSIWVNTEAFF
TRBJ2-3,TRBV12-3/TRBV12-4,.,CASSVREVEYF
TRBJ2-7,TRBV9,.,CASSEGGRYYEQYF
TRBJ2-5,TRBV2,.,CASSDSRGGTQYF
TRBJ1-2,TRBV28,.,CASSLEGGRINYGYTF
TRBJ1-5,TRBV4-2,.,CASSQRRGPGQPQHF
TRBJ1-2,TRBV12-3/TRBV12-4,TRBD1,CASRTATGPYGYTF
TRBJ1-4,TRBV3-1,.,CASSATEDEKLFF
TRBJ2-3,TRBV5-1,TRBD2,CASSLEAGGLDTQYF
TRBJ1-2,TRBV9,.,CASSAPDRSYGYTF
TRBJ2-5,TRBV7-2,.,CASSLLRDIQETQYF
TRBJ2-3,TRBV6-5,.,CASKLLAEGRTDTQYF
TRBJ2-5,TRBV7-6,TRBD2,CASSSRTSGGTETQYF
TRBJ2-3,TRBV5-1,TRBD1,CASSLGVNRGTDTQYF
TRBJ1-4,TRBV3-1,.,CASSQDWDGNEKLFF